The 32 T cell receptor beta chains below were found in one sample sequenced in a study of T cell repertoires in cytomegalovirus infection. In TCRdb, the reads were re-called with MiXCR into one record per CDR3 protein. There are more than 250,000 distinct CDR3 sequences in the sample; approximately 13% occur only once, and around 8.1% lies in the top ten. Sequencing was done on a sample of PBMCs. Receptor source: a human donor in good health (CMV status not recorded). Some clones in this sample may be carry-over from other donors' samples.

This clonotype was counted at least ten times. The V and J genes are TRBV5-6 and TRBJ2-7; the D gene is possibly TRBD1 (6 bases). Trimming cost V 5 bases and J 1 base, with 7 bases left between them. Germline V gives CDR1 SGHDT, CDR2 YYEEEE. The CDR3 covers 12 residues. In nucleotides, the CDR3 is TGTGCCAGCAGAGACAGGTCCTACGAGCAGTACTTC. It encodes CASRDRSYEQYF.

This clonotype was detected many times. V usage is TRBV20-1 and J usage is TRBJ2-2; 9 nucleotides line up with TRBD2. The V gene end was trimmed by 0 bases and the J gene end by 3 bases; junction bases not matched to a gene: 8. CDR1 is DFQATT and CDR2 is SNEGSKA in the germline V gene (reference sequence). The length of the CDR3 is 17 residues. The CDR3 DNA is TGCAGTGCTAGAGATCTTCGCGGGGGGGCGGACACCGGGGAGCTGTTTTTT. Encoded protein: CSARDLRGGADTGELFF.

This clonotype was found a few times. The CDR3 loop reads CASSQELAGASKNIQYF. The CDR3 coding sequence is TGTGCCAGCAGCCAAGAACTAGCGGGGGCCTCAAAAAACATTCAGTACTTC. This chain connects TRBV4-2 to TRBJ2-4; 11 bases match TRBD2. Germline V gene sequence: CDR1 LGHNA, CDR2 YNFKEQ. The CDR3 has 17 residues. After removal of 0 bases from V and 4 bases from J, the junction contained 5 bases not matched to a gene.

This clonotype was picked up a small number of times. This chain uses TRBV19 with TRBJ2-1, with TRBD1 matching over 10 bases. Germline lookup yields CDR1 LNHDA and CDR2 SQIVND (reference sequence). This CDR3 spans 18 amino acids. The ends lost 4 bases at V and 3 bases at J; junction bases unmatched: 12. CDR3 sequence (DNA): TGTGCCAGTAGTAGCTACCCGCGGGACAGGGGACTCTACAATGAGCAGTTCTTC. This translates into CASSSYPRDRGLYNEQFF.

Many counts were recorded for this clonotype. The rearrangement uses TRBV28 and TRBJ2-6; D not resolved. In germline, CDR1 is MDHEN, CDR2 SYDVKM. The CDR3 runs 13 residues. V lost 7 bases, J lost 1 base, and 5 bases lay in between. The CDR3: CASTYSGANVLTF. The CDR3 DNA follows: TGTGCCAGCACCTATTCTGGGGCCAACGTCCTGACTTTC.

The CDR3 nucleotides read TGTGCCAGCAGCGGGGGCAGCGGGACTTACAATGAGCAGTTCTTC. Protein: CASSGGSGTYNEQFF. The J gene is TRBJ2-1, the V gene TRBV3-1; TRBD2 might be the D (7 bases). CDR3 size: 15 residues. The ends were cut back, 5 bases at V and 4 bases at J, with 15 bases in the middle. Germline lookup yields CDR1 LGHDT and CDR2 YNNKEL (reference sequence).

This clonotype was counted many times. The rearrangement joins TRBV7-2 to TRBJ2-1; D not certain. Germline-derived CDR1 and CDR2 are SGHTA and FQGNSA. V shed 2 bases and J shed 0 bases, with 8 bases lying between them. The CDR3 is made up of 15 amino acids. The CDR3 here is CASSLSPSSYNEQFF. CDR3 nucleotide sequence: TGTGCCAGCAGCTTAAGTCCTAGCTCCTACAATGAGCAGTTCTTC.

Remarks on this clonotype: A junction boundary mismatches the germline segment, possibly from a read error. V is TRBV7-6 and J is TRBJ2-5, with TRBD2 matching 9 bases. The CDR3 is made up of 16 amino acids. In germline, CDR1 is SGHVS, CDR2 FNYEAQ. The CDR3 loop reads CASSSGVAGEVETQYF. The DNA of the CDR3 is TGTGCTAGCAGCTCGGGGGTAGCGGGAGAGGTGGAGACCCAGTACTTC. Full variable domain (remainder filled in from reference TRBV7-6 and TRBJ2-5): GAGVSQSPRYKVTKRGQDVALRCDPISGHVSLYWYRQALGQGPEFLTYFNYEAQQDKSGLPNDRFSAERPEGSISTLTIQRTEQRDSAMYRCASSSGVAGEVETQYFGPGTRLLVL.

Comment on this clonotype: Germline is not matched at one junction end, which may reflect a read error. CDR3 DNA: TGTGCCAGCAGCGAAGACAGACTGGGGGTTTTCTTT. Translation gives CASSEDRLGVFF. The chain recombines TRBV14 with TRBJ1-1, with D perhaps matching TRBD1 (5 bases). Germline V gene sequence: CDR1 SGHDN, CDR2 FVKESK. The CDR3 is 12 amino acids.

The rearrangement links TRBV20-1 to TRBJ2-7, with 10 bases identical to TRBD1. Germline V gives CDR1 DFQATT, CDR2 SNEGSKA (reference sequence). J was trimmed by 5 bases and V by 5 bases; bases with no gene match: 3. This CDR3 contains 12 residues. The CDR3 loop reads CSAGQGENEQYF. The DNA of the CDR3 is TGCAGTGCTGGACAGGGGGAAAACGAGCAGTACTTC.

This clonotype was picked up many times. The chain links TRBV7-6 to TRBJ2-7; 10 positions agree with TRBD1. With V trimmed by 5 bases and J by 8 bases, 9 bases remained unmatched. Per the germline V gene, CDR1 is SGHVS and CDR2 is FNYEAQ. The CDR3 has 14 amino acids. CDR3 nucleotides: TGTGCCAGCAGCCGTGGGACAGGGGAAATCCAGCAGTACTTC. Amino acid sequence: CASSRGTGEIQQYF.

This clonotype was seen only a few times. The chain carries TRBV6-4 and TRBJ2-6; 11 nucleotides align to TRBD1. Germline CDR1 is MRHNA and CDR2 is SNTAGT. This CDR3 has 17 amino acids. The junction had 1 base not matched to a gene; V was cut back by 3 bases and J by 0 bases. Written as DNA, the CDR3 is TGTGCCAGCAGTGAAGGGACAGGGGGCTCTGGGGCCAACGTCCTGACTTTC. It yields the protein CASSEGTGGSGANVLTF.

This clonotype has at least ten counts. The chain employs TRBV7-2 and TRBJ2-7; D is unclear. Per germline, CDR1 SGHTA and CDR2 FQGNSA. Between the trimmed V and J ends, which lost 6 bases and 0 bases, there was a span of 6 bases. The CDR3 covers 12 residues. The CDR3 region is CASRSLSYEQYF. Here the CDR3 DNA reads TGTGCCAGCAGGTCCCTCTCCTACGAGCAGTACTTC.

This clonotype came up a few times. Here the CDR3 reads CASSLGLARDYEQYF. The CDR3 DNA reads TGTGCCAGCAGTTTGGGACTAGCGCGGGACTACGAGCAGTACTTC. This chain uses TRBV27 with TRBJ2-7, with 10 bases aligning to TRBD2. Germline-derived CDR1 and CDR2 are MNHEY and SMNVEV (reference sequence). The ends lost 3 bases at V and 3 bases at J; junction bases unmatched: 5. The CDR3 loop spans 15 amino acids.

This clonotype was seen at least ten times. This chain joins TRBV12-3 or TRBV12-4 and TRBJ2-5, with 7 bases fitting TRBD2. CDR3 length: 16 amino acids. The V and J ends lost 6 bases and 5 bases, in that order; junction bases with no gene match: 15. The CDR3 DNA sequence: TGTGCCAGCAGCCAACAGATAAGCCTCGGGGGGGAGACCCAGTACTTC. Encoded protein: CASSQQISLGGETQYF.

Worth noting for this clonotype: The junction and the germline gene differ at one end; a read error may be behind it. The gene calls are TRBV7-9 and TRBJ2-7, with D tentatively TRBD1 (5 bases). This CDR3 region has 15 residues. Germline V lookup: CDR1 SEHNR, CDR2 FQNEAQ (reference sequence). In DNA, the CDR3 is TGTGCCAGCAGCTTAGGGGGCGCCTCTCCCTACGAGCGGTACTTC. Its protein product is CASSLGGASPYERYF. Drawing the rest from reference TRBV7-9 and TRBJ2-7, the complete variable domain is DTGVSQNPRHKITKRGQNVTFRCDPISEHNRLYWYRQTLGQGPEFLTYFQNEAQLEKSRLLSDRFSAERPKGSFSTLEIQRTEQGDSAMYLCASSLGGASPYERYFGPGTRLTVT.

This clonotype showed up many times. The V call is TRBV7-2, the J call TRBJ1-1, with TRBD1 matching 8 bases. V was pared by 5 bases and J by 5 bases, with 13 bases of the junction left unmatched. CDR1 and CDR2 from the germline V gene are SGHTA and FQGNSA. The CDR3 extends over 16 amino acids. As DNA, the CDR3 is TGTGCCAGCAGCCCAGGTGGGCCAGGGGGCAGGACTGAAGCTTTCTTT. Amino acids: CASSPGGPGGRTEAFF.

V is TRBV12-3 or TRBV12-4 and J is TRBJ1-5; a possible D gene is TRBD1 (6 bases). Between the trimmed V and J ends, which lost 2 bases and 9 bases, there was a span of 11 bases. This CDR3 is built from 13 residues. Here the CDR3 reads CASSLRGDGPQHF. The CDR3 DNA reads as TGTGCCAGCAGTTTAAGGGGGGATGGGCCCCAGCATTTT.

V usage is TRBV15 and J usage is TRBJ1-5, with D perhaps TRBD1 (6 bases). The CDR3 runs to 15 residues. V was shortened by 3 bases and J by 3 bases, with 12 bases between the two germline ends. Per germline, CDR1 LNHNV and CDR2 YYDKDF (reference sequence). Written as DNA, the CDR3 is TGTGCCACCAGCAGCAGGGGTCGGATCAATCAGCCCCAGCATTTT. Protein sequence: CATSSRGRINQPQHF.

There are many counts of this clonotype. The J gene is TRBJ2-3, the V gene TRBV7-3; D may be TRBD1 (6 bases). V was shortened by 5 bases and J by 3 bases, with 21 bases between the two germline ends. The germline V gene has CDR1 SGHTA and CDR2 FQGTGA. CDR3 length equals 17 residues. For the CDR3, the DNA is TGTGCCAGCAGCACCCATCGGGCAGGGGAGACGACAGATACGCAGTATTTT. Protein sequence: CASSTHRAGETTDTQYF. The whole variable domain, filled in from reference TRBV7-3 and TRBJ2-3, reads GAGVSQTPSNKVTEKGKYVELRCDPISGHTALYWYRQSLGQGPEFLIYFQGTGAADDSGLPNDRFFAVRPEGSVSTLKIQRTERGDSAVYLCASSTHRAGETTDTQYFGPGTRLTVL.

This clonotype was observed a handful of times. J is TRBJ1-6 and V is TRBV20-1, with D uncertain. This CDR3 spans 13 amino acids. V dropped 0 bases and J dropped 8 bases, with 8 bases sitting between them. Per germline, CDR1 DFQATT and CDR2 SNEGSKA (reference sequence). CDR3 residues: CSARDLNHSPLHF. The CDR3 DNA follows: TGCAGTGCTAGAGATCTAAATCATTCACCCCTCCACTTT.

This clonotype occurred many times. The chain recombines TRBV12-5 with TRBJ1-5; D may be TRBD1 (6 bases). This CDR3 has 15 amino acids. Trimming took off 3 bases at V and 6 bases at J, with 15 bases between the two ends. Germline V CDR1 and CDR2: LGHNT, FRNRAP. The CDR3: CASGFIQGLGQPQHF. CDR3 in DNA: TGTGCTAGTGGTTTCATACAGGGACTGGGTCAGCCCCAGCATTTT. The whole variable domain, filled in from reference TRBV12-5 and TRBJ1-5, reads DARVTQTPRHKVTEMGQEVTMRCQPILGHNTVFWYRQTMMQGLELLAYFRNRAPLDDSGMPKDRFSAEMPDATLATLKIQPSEPRDSAVYFCASGFIQGLGQPQHFGDGTRLSIL.

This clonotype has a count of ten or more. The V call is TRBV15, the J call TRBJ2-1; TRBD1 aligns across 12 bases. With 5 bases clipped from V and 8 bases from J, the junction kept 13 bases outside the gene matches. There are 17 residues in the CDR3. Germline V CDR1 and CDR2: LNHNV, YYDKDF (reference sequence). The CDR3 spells CATSASTGTGGIHEQFF. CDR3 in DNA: TGTGCCACCAGCGCGTCGACCGGGACAGGGGGCATCCATGAGCAGTTCTTC.

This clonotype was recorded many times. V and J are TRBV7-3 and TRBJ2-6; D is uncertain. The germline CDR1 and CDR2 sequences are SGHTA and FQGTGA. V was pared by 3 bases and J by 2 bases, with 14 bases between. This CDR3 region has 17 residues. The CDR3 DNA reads TGTGCCAGCAGCTTGTACAGAATAGGGACTGGGGCCAACGTCCTGACTTTC. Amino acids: CASSLYRIGTGANVLTF.

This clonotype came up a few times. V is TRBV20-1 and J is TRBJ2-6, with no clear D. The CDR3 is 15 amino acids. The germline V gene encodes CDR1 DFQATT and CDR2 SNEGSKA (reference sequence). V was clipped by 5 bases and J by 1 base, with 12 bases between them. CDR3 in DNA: TGCAGTGCTCGACCTGAGCCTTCTGGGGCCAACGTCCTGACTTTC. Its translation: CSARPEPSGANVLTF.

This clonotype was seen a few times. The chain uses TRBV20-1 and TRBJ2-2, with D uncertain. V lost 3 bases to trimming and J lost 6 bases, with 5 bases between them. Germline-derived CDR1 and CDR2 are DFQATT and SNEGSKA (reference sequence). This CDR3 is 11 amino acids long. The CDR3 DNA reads TGCAGTGCTAGCTTGGCCGGGGAGCTGTTTTTT. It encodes CSASLAGELFF.

CDR3 DNA: TGTGCCAGCAGCGTAGCGGACAGGGCAAGGGGGAATGAGCAGTTCTTC. Residues: CASSVADRARGNEQFF. This chain connects TRBV9 to TRBJ2-1; 8 bases are a match to TRBD1. Germline V CDR1 and CDR2: SGDLS, YYNGEE. V was clipped by 0 bases and J by 7 bases; unmatched bases: 9. The CDR3 covers 16 residues.

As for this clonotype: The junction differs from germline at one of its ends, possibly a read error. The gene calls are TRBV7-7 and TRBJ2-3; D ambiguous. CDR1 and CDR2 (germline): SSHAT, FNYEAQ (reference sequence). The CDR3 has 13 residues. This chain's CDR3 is CASSTSSTDTQYF. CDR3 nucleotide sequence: TGTGCTAGCAGCACCTCTAGCACAGATACGCAGTATTTT.

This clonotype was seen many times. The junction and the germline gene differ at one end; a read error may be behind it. DNA for the CDR3: TGTGCCAGCAGCTTAGGGCGGGGTGAGCAGTTCTTC. It encodes CASSLGRGEQFF. J is TRBJ2-1 and V is TRBV5-1; perhaps TRBD2 as D (6 bases). The CDR3 is 12 residues long. CDR1 and CDR2 (germline): SGHRS, YFSETQ. The full variable domain, its missing parts supplied by reference TRBV5-1 and TRBJ2-1, is KAGVTQTPRYLIKTRGQQVTLSCSPISGHRSVSWYQQTPGQGLQFLFEYFSETQRNKGNFPGRFSGRQFSNSRSEMNVSTLELGDSALYLCASSLGRGEQFFGPGTRLTVL.

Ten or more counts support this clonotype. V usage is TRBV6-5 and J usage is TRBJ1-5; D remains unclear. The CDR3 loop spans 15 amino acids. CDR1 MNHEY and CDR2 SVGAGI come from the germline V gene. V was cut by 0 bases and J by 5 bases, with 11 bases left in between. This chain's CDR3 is CASSYSNTADQPQHF. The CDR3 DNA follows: TGTGCCAGCAGTTACTCGAATACCGCCGATCAGCCCCAGCATTTT.

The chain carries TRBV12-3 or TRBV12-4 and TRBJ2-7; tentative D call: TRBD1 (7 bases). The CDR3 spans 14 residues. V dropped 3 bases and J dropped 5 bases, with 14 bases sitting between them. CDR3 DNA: TGTGCCAGCAGTTTGGGACAGCGGGCCCACGAGCAGTACTTC. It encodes CASSLGQRAHEQYF.

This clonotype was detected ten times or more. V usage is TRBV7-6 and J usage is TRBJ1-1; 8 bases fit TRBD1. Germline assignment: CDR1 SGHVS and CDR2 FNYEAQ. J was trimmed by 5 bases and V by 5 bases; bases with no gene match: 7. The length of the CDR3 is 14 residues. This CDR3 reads CASSVTGGGTEAFF. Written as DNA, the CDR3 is TGTGCCAGCAGCGTCACAGGGGGGGGGACTGAAGCTTTCTTT. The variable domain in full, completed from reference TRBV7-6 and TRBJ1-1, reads GAGVSQSPRYKVTKRGQDVALRCDPISGHVSLYWYRQALGQGPEFLTYFNYEAQQDKSGLPNDRFSAERPEGSISTLTIQRTEQRDSAMYRCASSVTGGGTEAFFGQGTRLTVV.